A single TCR beta chain is shown here with its context. This clone's antigen is unknown. Base qualities are not at hand, and no much larger clone is one base apart. The sample is drawn from a study of shared clonotypes between healthy human individuals (dated by TCRdb to 2020 to 2022). Concerning the study at large: A couple of women and three men aged 18 to 49 years were included in the cohort. Per donor, three plates each were used for CD4 naive and CD4 memory, two for CD8 naive, and one for CD8 memory. To estimate repertoire size and how much clonotype sharing occurs between individuals, the study deeply sequenced the blood TCR repertoires of several healthy adults. To increase sequencing depth and limit assay-specific biases, different laboratories used diverse techniques to prepare libraries and sequence TCR repertoires. Between about 0.94 and 8.9 billion PBMCs per donor were obtained by leukapheresis.

Germline trimming: 2 bases from V, 4 bases from J; junction bases outside gene matches: 7. CDR1 and CDR2 were assigned from the germline V gene as MDHEN and SYDVKM. From the cysteine up to the phenylalanine, the CDR3 has a length of 17 residues. Only CDR3 DNA remains: 51 bases, in frame from the first base. Using the deep immunoSEQ assay, TCR CDR3 regions were amplified from genomic DNA by multiplex PCR. Extracted genomic DNA from each cell subset was distributed evenly across all wells of several immunoSEQ 96-well plates, and each plate was treated as a replicate. For sorted subsets, roughly 200 ng of genomic DNA, equivalent to 25,000 to 35,000 T cell genomes, went into each replicate PCR. Purified libraries were quantified with a Qubit 3.0 fluorometer, sized on a Bioanalyzer 2100, and re-quantified with the KAPA Library Quantification kit. Each immunoSEQ 96-well plate was sequenced on its own single-read 150-cycle Illumina NextSeq 550 flow cell. In the paper's pipeline: The immunoSEQ output contained only junctional sequences without quality scores, so filtering could not match that applied to full-length reads. Sequences were annotated with PyIR, a Python wrapper for IgBLAST v1.9, using IMGT germline references to assign V/J genes and CDR3. Reads with weak V/J assignments (E-value above 1e-6), missing CDR3, stop codons, out-of-frame junctions, or ambiguous translated residues were removed. V3J clonotypes were defined as sequences sharing the same inferred V gene, J gene, and CDR3 amino acid sequence. To compute the percentage overlap between repertoires, the number of shared unique clonotypes was divided by the size of the smaller repertoire. Repertoire richness was assessed with RTK rarefaction, the Chao1 estimator, and Recon v2.1 estimates of unobserved clonotypes. For all TCRbeta clonotypes obtained by the gDNA method from four donors, generation probabilities were computed with OLGA. TCRdb provides this immuneACCESS table in a form limited to in-frame rearrangements. Some clones are lacking; in checked studies, under half of them reflect an unresolved V gene, and why the rest are absent is not known. The D gene and trimming were derived from the DNA, and the V and J assignments and clone size from that table. Within this sample are some 1.5 million clones, with around 98% of them counted one time only. Of the sample, 0.45% falls within the top ten clones.

Study-wide findings and limitations: Sampling was restricted to blood, and TCR repertoires in tissue are likely to differ from TCR repertoires in blood. Compared with non-shared clonotypes, clonotypes shared by all four sorted-subset donors had higher generation probabilities. Even with the large sequencing depth, rarefaction of the sorted-subset datasets indicated that sequencing was incomplete. Because the study included only a small number of donors, the genetic and exposure-history diversity represented was limited. Based on pairwise subsampling, the degree of clonotype sharing among donors was expected to be affected by sequencing depth. Across several donors, approximately 4.6% of naive CD4, 3.5% of naive CD8, under 2.5% of memory CD4, and roughly 0.4% of memory CD8 clonotypes were shared. Naive subsets generally had larger estimated clonotype richness than memory subsets did.

Healthy HIV-negative adults with no recently reported acute infections or vaccinations were included as donors. All donors were Caucasian adults living in Nashville, Tennessee, USA. CD4+ T cells were enriched by magnetic negative selection, after which naive cells were positively selected on CD45RA and the negative fraction was taken as the memory subset. After blood collection by leukapheresis, PBMCs were isolated using Ficoll-Histopaque density gradient centrifugation and then cryopreserved in the vapor phase of liquid nitrogen. Purity and quantity of every magnetically sorted T cell population were checked by analytical flow cytometry. From each sorted fraction, genomic DNA was isolated and quantified by UV absorbance on a Nanodrop 2000c.

The V and J segments used are TRBV28 and TRBJ2-2; 10 central bases correspond to TRBD2. Sequenced material: naive CD4+ T cells sorted from blood. According to the study, the label for this sample's cell subset or site signals: CD45RA+ positively selected. This sequence was found in a man aged 25-45 years in good health. The bases read TGTGCCAGCAGTTTACCGGGGGGACTAGCGACCACCGGGGAGCTGTTTTTT. It codes for CASSLPGGLATTGELFF.